Listed here are 14 T cell receptor beta chains from one sample, sequenced in a study of CD8 T cells in ankylosing spondylitis. MiXCR was run by TCRdb on the 5' RACE reads, yielding one entry per CDR3 protein. In the table there are tens of thousands of distinct CDR3 sequences, approximately 5.3% of which are singletons. The source material was blood, either unsorted or a sorted T cell fraction (not recorded which). The receptors shown here come from a male donor with ankylosing spondylitis or in good health (not recorded which).

This clonotype was seen many times. The genes are TRBV29-1 and TRBJ1-1; D is unresolved. Germline V lookup: CDR1 SQVTM, CDR2 ANQGSEA. The germline V and J ends were trimmed by 6 bases and 1 base, with 9 bases remaining between them. CDR3 length equals 12 residues. The CDR3 DNA reads TGCAGCGTCGTGATTCAGAACACTGAAGCTTTCTTT. Its translation: CSVVIQNTEAFF.

This clonotype was detected ten times or more. The V and J genes are TRBV20-1 and TRBJ1-5, with D tentatively TRBD1 (6 bases). V was trimmed by 0 bases and J by 3 bases, leaving 9 bases between them. Germline CDR1 and CDR2: DFQATT and SNEGSKA (reference sequence). This CDR3 has 14 amino acids. The CDR3 DNA reads TGCAGTGCTAGAGATGCAGGGGACAATCAGCCCCAGCATTTT. It translates to CSARDAGDNQPQHF.

There are many counts of this clonotype. The rearrangement uses TRBV20-1 and TRBJ2-3, with D possibly being TRBD1 or TRBD2 (5 bases each). The germline CDR1 and CDR2 sequences are DFQATT and SNEGSKA (reference sequence). The CDR3 covers 15 residues. CDR3 residues: CATPRDGTSMDTQYF. The CDR3 DNA reads TGCGCAACCCCTAGGGACGGAACTTCGATGGATACGCAGTATTTT.

This clonotype was recorded at least ten times. The J gene is TRBJ1-2, the V gene TRBV15; TRBD1 matches 9 bases. The CDR3 covers 15 residues. CDR1 and CDR2 from the germline V gene are LNHNV and YYDKDF (reference sequence). V was pared by 0 bases and J by 3 bases, with 2 bases of the junction left unmatched. The DNA of the CDR3 is TGTGCCACCAGCAGAGATTGGGACAGGGACTATGGCTACACCTTC. Translated: CATSRDWDRDYGYTF.

This clonotype was seen at least ten times. The chain is built from TRBV5-1 and TRBJ2-5; D possibly corresponds to TRBD1 (6 bases). Germline V gene lookup returns CDR1 SGHRS and CDR2 YFSETQ. V shed 0 bases and J shed 5 bases, with 14 bases lying between them. This CDR3 is 15 amino acids long. As DNA, the CDR3 is TGCGCCAGCAGCTTGGAGGGCAGGGGAATGGAGACCCAGTACTTC. Encoded protein: CASSLEGRGMETQYF.

At least ten counts were recorded for this clonotype. V and J are TRBV29-1 and TRBJ1-2; 8 bases align to TRBD1. CDR3 size: 13 residues. The germline CDR1 and CDR2 sequences are SQVTM and ANQGSEA. J gave up 7 bases and V 1 base, and 5 bases lay outside the gene matches. Here the CDR3 reads CSVEGWTGLGYTF. CDR3 nucleotides: TGCAGCGTTGAAGGTTGGACAGGGCTTGGCTACACCTTC.

Concerning this clonotype: One end of the junction fails to match germline, which may point to a read error. This rearrangement joins TRBV18 to TRBJ2-1; maybe TRBD1 (5 bases). This CDR3 spans 13 amino acids. Germline loops: CDR1 KGHSH, CDR2 LQKENI. The CDR3 loop reads CASSPSQGDEQFF. The DNA of the CDR3 is TGTGCTAGCTCACCAAGTCAGGGCGATGAGCAGTTCTTC.

This clonotype was counted only a few times. The V call is TRBV7-8, the J call TRBJ2-7; the D gene is possibly TRBD1 (5 bases). Germline V gene lookup returns CDR1 SGHVS and CDR2 FQNEAQ. The ends were cut back, 5 bases at V and 6 bases at J, with 14 bases in the middle. The CDR3 is made up of 13 amino acids. The chain's CDR3 is CASSLLGVSEQYF. The CDR3 DNA is TGTGCCAGCAGCCTTTTAGGGGTGTCCGAGCAGTACTTC.

This clonotype was observed at least ten times. The chain couples TRBV19 to TRBJ2-2; D perhaps matches TRBD1 (6 bases). Trimming pared 5 bases from V and 6 bases from J, leaving 13 bases between. Germline assignment: CDR1 LNHDA and CDR2 SQIVND (reference sequence). The CDR3 runs to 14 residues. CDR3 region: CASSPYRESGELFF. The CDR3 DNA sequence: TGTGCCAGTAGTCCCTACAGGGAATCCGGGGAGCTGTTTTTT.

This clonotype occurred many times. This chain joins TRBV4-1 and TRBJ1-5; TRBD1 matches 7 bases. Per germline, CDR1 MGHRA and CDR2 YSYEKL. The length of the CDR3 is 16 residues. V gave up 3 bases and J gave up 5 bases; unmatched junction bases: 10. For the CDR3, the DNA is TGCGCCAGCAGCCATGACACCACCGACAGGGATCAGCCCCAGCATTTT. Protein product: CASSHDTTDRDQPQHF.

As concerns this clonotype: A much larger clone differs from this one at a single base, so this may be a read error. This chain links TRBV6-2 or TRBV6-3 with TRBJ2-1; TRBD2 matches 10 bases. Trimming removed 5 bases from V and 7 bases from J; junction bases left unmatched: 8. This CDR3 is built from 15 residues. Germline CDR1 is MNHEY and CDR2 is SVGEGT. CDR3 bases: TGTGCCAGCAGTGTACTAGCGGGGCCTACTAATGAGCAGTTCTTC. The encoded protein is CASSVLAGPTNEQFF.

In its sample, this clonotype was seen many times. The rearrangement uses TRBV5-1 and TRBJ1-1; the match to TRBD1 covers 8 bases. CDR1 is SGHRS and CDR2 is YFSETQ in the germline V gene. The CDR3 extends over 13 amino acids. J lost 5 bases, V lost 9 bases, and 9 bases had no gene match. CDR3 sequence (DNA): TGCGCCACGCGGACAGGGAGTGGGACTGAAGCTTTCTTT. Protein: CATRTGSGTEAFF.

The sample holds many counts of this clonotype. V and J are TRBV20-1 and TRBJ2-1, with a tentative D call TRBD1 (5 bases). This CDR3 spans 13 amino acids. Germline-derived CDR1 and CDR2 are DFQATT and SNEGSKA (reference sequence). V was pared by 2 bases and J by 9 bases, with 14 bases between. CDR3 sequence (DNA): TGCAGTGCTAGAAAAAACCAGGGAACTGAGCAGTTCTTC. This sequence encodes CSARKNQGTEQFF.

This clonotype was seen at least ten times. This rearrangement joins TRBV18 to TRBJ2-6, with D possibly being TRBD1 or TRBD2 (6 bases each). This CDR3 has 16 amino acids. CDR1 and CDR2 (germline): KGHSH, LQKENI. Deletions cut 3 bases from V and 2 bases from J, with 11 bases between. The CDR3 sequence is CASSPQRGAGANVLTF. CDR3 DNA sequence: TGTGCCAGCTCACCCCAGAGGGGGGCTGGGGCCAACGTCCTGACTTTC.